This is a list of T cell receptor beta chains from one sample in a study of T cell responses to AZD1222 COVID-19 vaccine. Only in-frame clones appear in the TCRdb table, and some are missing; sequencing was by immunoSEQ multiplex PCR. The sample holds some 64,000 clones, over 80% seen once. Sequenced material: peripheral blood, taken 28 days after the second dose of the MenACWY control vaccine. The receptors were sampled from an adult who received the MenACWY meningococcal vaccine as a control. Each CDR3 is given with its conserved first and last residue. A D gene is named only where the DNA matches it firmly. The size field is filled for only some rows; it gives once, few, many or a size class.

d_gene: -
j_gene: TRBJ1-6
v_gene: TRBV28
abundance: -
CDR3nt: TGTGCCAGCACGCAAAGTCGGCCCTATAATTCACCCCTCCACTTT
CDR3aa: CASTQSRPYNSPLHF

d_gene: -
j_gene: TRBJ2-7
v_gene: TRBV19
abundance: -
CDR3nt: TGTGCCAGTACAGGCGCGTCCTACGAGCAGTACTTC
CDR3aa: CASTGASYEQYF

d_gene: -
j_gene: TRBJ1-4
v_gene: TRBV27
abundance: -
CDR3nt: TGTGCCAGCAGTGCTGACCACGGGGCGAGGGTAGGACTGTTTTTT
CDR3aa: CASSADHGARVGLFF

d_gene: TRBD1
j_gene: TRBJ2-7
v_gene: TRBV10-2
abundance: -
CDR3nt: TGCGCCAGCAGTGAACGCCGGGACAGGGAGTACGAGCAGTACTTC
CDR3aa: CASSERRDREYEQYF

d_gene: TRBD2
j_gene: TRBJ2-1
v_gene: TRBV27
abundance: -
CDR3nt: TGTGCCAGCAGTCCCGGGACTACCAACAATGAGCAGTTCTTC
CDR3aa: CASSPGTTNNEQFF

d_gene: TRBD1
j_gene: TRBJ2-3
v_gene: TRBV30
abundance: -
CDR3nt: TGTGCCTGGAGTGGGGACAGGGGGGGGACAGATACGCAGTATTTT
CDR3aa: CAWSGDRGGTDTQYF

d_gene: -
j_gene: TRBJ1-1
v_gene: TRBV18
abundance: -
CDR3nt: TGTGCCAGCTCACGGGGCGCGTCAGCCGGAGCCTTGGGAGGTGAAGCTTTCTTT
CDR3aa: CASSRGASAGALGGEAFF

d_gene: TRBD1
j_gene: TRBJ1-3
v_gene: TRBV18
abundance: -
CDR3nt: TGTGCCAGCTCACCTACTGGACAGGGGATTTCGGGAAACACCATATATTTT
CDR3aa: CASSPTGQGISGNTIYF

d_gene: -
j_gene: TRBJ1-6
v_gene: TRBV19
abundance: -
CDR3nt: TGTGCCAGTAGTGCTATCGGGGATTCACCCCTCCACTTT
CDR3aa: CASSAIGDSPLHF

d_gene: -
j_gene: TRBJ1-2
v_gene: TRBV9
abundance: -
CDR3nt: TGTGCCAGCAGCGTCAATCCGGCAGCTAACTATGGCTACACCTTC
CDR3aa: CASSVNPAANYGYTF

d_gene: -
j_gene: TRBJ1-5
v_gene: TRBV5-1
abundance: -
CDR3nt: TGCGCCAGCAGCTTGGGGGCAGGGGATCAGCCCCAGCATTTT
CDR3aa: CASSLGAGDQPQHF

d_gene: -
j_gene: TRBJ2-1
v_gene: TRBV12-3/TRBV12-4
abundance: -
CDR3nt: TGTGCCAGCAGGAGGGGGAGTGAGCAGTTCTTC
CDR3aa: CASRRGSEQFF

d_gene: -
j_gene: TRBJ2-6
v_gene: TRBV5-1
abundance: -
CDR3nt: TGCGCCAGCAGCCCGATGGGCTCTGGGGCCAACGTCCTGACTTTC
CDR3aa: CASSPMGSGANVLTF

d_gene: -
j_gene: TRBJ2-3
v_gene: TRBV18
abundance: -
CDR3nt: TGTGCCAGCTCACCACCGGAAACTAGAGATACGCAGTATTTT
CDR3aa: CASSPPETRDTQYF

d_gene: TRBD1
j_gene: TRBJ1-6
v_gene: TRBV2
abundance: -
CDR3nt: TGTGCCGGATCGACAGGGAGGAATTCACCCCTCCACTTT
CDR3aa: CAGSTGRNSPLHF

d_gene: -
j_gene: TRBJ1-2
v_gene: TRBV30
abundance: -
CDR3nt: TGTGCCTGGACTCAGGGAAGTTCGTATGGCTACACCTTC
CDR3aa: CAWTQGSSYGYTF

d_gene: -
j_gene: TRBJ2-2
v_gene: TRBV12-3/TRBV12-4
abundance: once
CDR3nt: TGTGCCAGCAGTTCGGGGACCGGGGAGCTGTTTTTT
CDR3aa: CASSSGTGELFF

d_gene: -
j_gene: TRBJ2-1
v_gene: TRBV7-8
abundance: -
CDR3nt: TGTGCCAGCAGCCAGGGGGGACTAGAGTTCTTC
CDR3aa: CASSQGGLEFF

d_gene: TRBD1
j_gene: TRBJ2-2
v_gene: TRBV7-9
abundance: -
CDR3nt: TGTGCCAGCAGCCCTACAGGGGGCCGGACCGGGGAGCTGTTTTTT
CDR3aa: CASSPTGGRTGELFF

d_gene: -
j_gene: TRBJ2-7
v_gene: TRBV5-5
abundance: -
CDR3nt: TGTGCCAGCAGCTTGGTAGGGGGATACGAGCAGTACTTC
CDR3aa: CASSLVGGYEQYF

d_gene: -
j_gene: TRBJ2-7
v_gene: TRBV4-3
abundance: -
CDR3nt: TGCGCCAGCAGCCAAGATCTAATGGACTCCTACGAGCAGTACTTC
CDR3aa: CASSQDLMDSYEQYF

d_gene: -
j_gene: TRBJ1-3
v_gene: TRBV6-5
abundance: -
CDR3nt: TGTGCCAGCACCAACGGGGGGTTTGGAAACACCATATATTTT
CDR3aa: CASTNGGFGNTIYF

d_gene: TRBD2
j_gene: TRBJ2-3
v_gene: TRBV18
abundance: -
CDR3nt: TGTGCCAGCTCACCAACGGGAGGGCCGACAGATACGCAGTATTTT
CDR3aa: CASSPTGGPTDTQYF

d_gene: -
j_gene: TRBJ2-7
v_gene: TRBV10-2
abundance: -
CDR3nt: TGCGCCAGCAGGGACGACGGGTACGAGCAGTACTTC
CDR3aa: CASRDDGYEQYF

d_gene: -
j_gene: TRBJ2-5
v_gene: TRBV11-2
abundance: -
CDR3nt: TGTGCCAGCAGCCGCCGTGGGGGGCTGTCGGAGACCCAGTACTTC
CDR3aa: CASSRRGGLSETQYF

d_gene: -
j_gene: TRBJ2-1
v_gene: TRBV29-1
abundance: -
CDR3nt: TGCAGCGTTAACAGGGCTAGCTCCTACAATGAGCAGTTCTTC
CDR3aa: CSVNRASSYNEQFF

d_gene: TRBD2
j_gene: TRBJ2-3
v_gene: TRBV7-6
abundance: once
CDR3nt: TGTGCCAGCACCATAGCTGCGATTAGCGGGGTTAGCACAGATACGCAGTATTTT
CDR3aa: CASTIAAISGVSTDTQYF

d_gene: TRBD2
j_gene: TRBJ2-1
v_gene: TRBV7-2
abundance: -
CDR3nt: TGTGCCAGCAGTCCCGCCCCAGCGGGAGGCTACAATGAGCAGTTCTTC
CDR3aa: CASSPAPAGGYNEQFF